These 14 T cell receptor beta chains share one sample of origin, sequenced in a study of blood T cell repertoires in COVID-19. The method was immunoSEQ multiplex PCR; TCRdb's version includes in-frame clones alone and lacks a portion of them. Found here are 300,000 to 400,000 clones, approximately 90% of them singletons; the top ten hold approximately 1%. Sequencing used PBMCs or T cells enriched from blood (not recorded which). The receptors were sampled from a woman aged 25 to 39 with acute COVID-19.

V is TRBV12-3 or TRBV12-4 and J is TRBJ2-2; D is possibly TRBD2 (5 bases). The CDR3 covers 12 residues. V dropped 5 bases and J dropped 9 bases, with 10 bases sitting between them. The CDR3 coding sequence is TGTGCCAGCAGTGCAGGAGGATGGGAGCTGTTTTTT. It encodes CASSAGGWELFF.

The chain has TRBV5-6 and TRBJ2-7; 7 bases map to TRBD1. CDR3 size: 15 residues. Per the germline V gene, CDR1 is SGHDT and CDR2 is YYEEEE. V was pared by 4 bases and J by 1 base, with 8 bases of the junction left unmatched. CDR3 coding DNA: TGTGCCAGCAGCCCAACCGGGACAGTGTCCTACGAGCAGTACTTC. Translating gives CASSPTGTVSYEQYF.

A single count supports this clone. The CDR3 nucleotides are TGTGCCAGTAGGACAGGCTTTAATTCACCCCTCCACTTT. This codes for CASRTGFNSPLHF. J is TRBJ1-6 and V is TRBV19; TRBD1 is a possible D gene (6 bases). Germline V gene sequence: CDR1 LNHDA, CDR2 SQIVND (reference sequence). Trimming pared 6 bases from V and 6 bases from J, leaving 9 bases between. CDR3 length: 13 residues.

This chain links TRBV7-2 with TRBJ1-3; no reliable D call. V was clipped by 5 bases and J by 0 bases, with 17 bases between them. The CDR3 is 17 residues long. The germline V gene encodes CDR1 SGHTA and CDR2 FQGNSA. CDR3 bases: TGTGCCAGCAGCCCCAAGGGTGCGGGTAGCTCTGGAAACACCATATATTTT. Translating it yields CASSPKGAGSSGNTIYF.

This chain uses TRBV4-3 with TRBJ2-7; D is possibly TRBD2 (6 bases). V lost 3 bases and J 0 bases, leaving 12 bases between the germline ends. Germline-derived CDR1 and CDR2 are LGHNA and YSLEER. CDR3 length: 15 residues. The CDR3 coding sequence is TGCGCCAGCAGCCAGGCCTCGACTAGCTCCTACGAGCAGTACTTC. It codes for CASSQASTSSYEQYF.

V and J are TRBV2 and TRBJ2-7; D might be TRBD1 (5 bases). This CDR3 spans 14 amino acids. Germline loops: CDR1 SNHLY, CDR2 FYNNEI. The V end was cut by 7 bases, the J end by 2 bases, with 15 bases between. CDR3: CASKPATGPYEQYF. In DNA, the CDR3 is TGTGCCAGCAAACCTGCCACAGGTCCCTACGAGCAGTACTTC.

The DNA of the CDR3 is TGTGCCAGCAGGGGTGACAGGGGACGGTTATACAACGAGCAGTACTTC. Its translation is CASRGDRGRLYNEQYF. V gene TRBV21-1 combines with J gene TRBJ2-7; TRBD1, the table's D call, lacks a check against the DNA. TRBV21-1 is described as a pseudogene. This CDR3 has 16 residues.

The V call is TRBV6-6, the J call TRBJ2-7; 9 nucleotides line up with TRBD1. This CDR3 has 15 amino acids. Germline CDR1 MNHNY, CDR2 SVGAGI (reference sequence). Trimming removed 8 bases from V and 1 base from J; junction bases left unmatched: 9. The CDR3 nucleotides read TGTGCCAGCGCAAAGACAGGGGGGCTTTCCTACGAGCAGTACTTC. It encodes CASAKTGGLSYEQYF.

The chain has TRBV19 and TRBJ1-2; 9 bases agree with TRBD1. The CDR3 contains 13 residues. Germline CDR1 LNHDA, CDR2 SQIVND (reference sequence). Trimming removed 10 bases from V and 5 bases from J; junction bases left unmatched: 8. DNA of the CDR3: TGTGCCACCCTAGGACAGGGGCGGTATGGCTACACCTTC. Translating it yields CATLGQGRYGYTF. Based on the CDR3 plus reference TRBV19 and TRBJ1-2, the full variable domain is DGGITQSPKYLFRKEGQNVTLSCEQNLNHDAMYWYRQDPGQGLRLIYYSQIVNDFQKGDIAEGYSVSREKKESFPLTVTSAQKNPTAFYLCATLGQGRYGYTFGSGTRLTVV.

The sample holds a few counts of this clone. The chain carries TRBV4-2 and TRBJ2-1, with TRBD2 matching 12 bases. This CDR3 spans 15 amino acids. Germline V gives CDR1 LGHNA, CDR2 YNFKEQ. V shed 4 bases and J 7 bases; nucleotides not matched to a gene: 5. CDR3 amino acids: CASSPGLAGWNEQFF. The CDR3 bases are TGTGCCAGCAGCCCCGGACTAGCGGGGTGGAATGAGCAGTTCTTC.

This chain joins TRBV5-1 and TRBJ1-1, with D possibly TRBD1 on 5 matching bases. The V gene's germline CDR1 is SGHRS and CDR2 YFSETQ. The CDR3 length is 15 residues. V was shortened by 0 bases and J by 0 bases, with 9 bases between the two germline ends. The CDR3 DNA sequence: TGCGCCAGCAGCTTGGAAAGGGGCTTGAACACTGAAGCTTTCTTT. Encoded protein: CASSLERGLNTEAFF.

The V gene is TRBV6-5, the J gene TRBJ2-5, with TRBD2 matching 12 bases. The CDR3 is 15 residues long. Losses at the gene ends were 4 bases for V and 1 base for J; bases not matched to a gene: 1. The V gene's germline CDR1 is MNHEY and CDR2 SVGAGI. CDR3 in amino acids: CASSSSGGAQETQYF. CDR3 sequence (DNA): TGTGCCAGCAGTTCTAGCGGGGGGGCCCAAGAGACCCAGTACTTC.

This clone appeared a few times. The chain employs TRBV6-2 or TRBV6-3 and TRBJ2-1; 8 bases align to TRBD1. V dropped 3 bases and J dropped 8; count of bases not matched to a gene: 6. In germline, CDR1 is MNHEY, CDR2 SVGEGT. The CDR3 loop spans 14 amino acids. The CDR3 DNA follows: TGTGCCAGCAGTTATGGTCAGGGGGCGTATGAGCAGTTCTTC. Residues: CASSYGQGAYEQFF.

The rearrangement links TRBV5-1 to TRBJ2-5; TRBD2 agrees at 7 bases. The V gene end was trimmed by 0 bases and the J gene end by 2 bases; junction bases not matched to a gene: 7. The CDR3 sequence is 16 residues long. The V gene's germline CDR1 is SGHRS and CDR2 YFSETQ. The CDR3 sequence: CASSLEHGGVQETQYF. The CDR3 nucleotides are TGCGCCAGCAGCTTGGAACATGGGGGGGTTCAAGAGACCCAGTACTTC.